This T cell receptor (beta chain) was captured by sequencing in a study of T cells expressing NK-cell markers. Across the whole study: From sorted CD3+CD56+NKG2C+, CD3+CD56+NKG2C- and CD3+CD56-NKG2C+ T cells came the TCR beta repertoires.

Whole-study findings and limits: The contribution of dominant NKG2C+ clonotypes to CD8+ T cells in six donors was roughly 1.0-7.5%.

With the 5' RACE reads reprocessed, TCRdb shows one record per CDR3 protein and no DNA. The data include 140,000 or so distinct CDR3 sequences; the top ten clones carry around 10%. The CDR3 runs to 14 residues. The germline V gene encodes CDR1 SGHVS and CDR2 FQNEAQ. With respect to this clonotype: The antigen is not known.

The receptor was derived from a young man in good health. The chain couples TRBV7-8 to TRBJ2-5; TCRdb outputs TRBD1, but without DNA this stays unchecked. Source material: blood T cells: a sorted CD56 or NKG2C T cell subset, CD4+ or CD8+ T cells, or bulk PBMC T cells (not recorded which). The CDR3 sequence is CASNEGAVQETQYF.